This TCR beta chain was documented in a study of cytomegalovirus exposure and HLA in healthy donors. Germline values: CDR1 SGHTA, CDR2 FQGNSA. This CDR3 has 16 amino acids. Trimming removed 5 bases at V and 0 bases at J, with 13 bases between. Sequenced by immunoSEQ multiplex PCR; TCRdb stores in-frame clones only, minus some. The repertoire holds approximately 270,000 clones, with roughly 84% as singletons. As for this clone: Its antigen is as yet unknown.

The study drew the donors from its approximately 110-subject validation cohort, separate from the roughly 700-subject first cohort. General study points: Among TCR beta chains, those listed as cytomegalovirus-associated numbered around 160.

This TCR derives from a man younger than 35 in good health and CMV-seropositive. The V and J genes are TRBV7-2 and TRBJ2-2; D is unclear. The source material was PBMCs. The CDR3 sequence is CASSQSHLANTGELFF. CDR3 nucleotide sequence: TGTGCCAGCAGCCAGTCCCACCTTGCGAACACCGGGGAGCTGTTTTTT.